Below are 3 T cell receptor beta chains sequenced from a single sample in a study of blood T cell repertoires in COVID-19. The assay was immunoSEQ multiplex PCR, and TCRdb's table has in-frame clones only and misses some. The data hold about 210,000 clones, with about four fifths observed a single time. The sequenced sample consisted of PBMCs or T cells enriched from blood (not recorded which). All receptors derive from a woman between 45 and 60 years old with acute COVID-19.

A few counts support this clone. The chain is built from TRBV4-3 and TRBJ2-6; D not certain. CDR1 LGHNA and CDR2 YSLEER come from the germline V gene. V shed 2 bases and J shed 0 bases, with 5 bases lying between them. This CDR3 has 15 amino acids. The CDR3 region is CASSQLGSGANVLTF. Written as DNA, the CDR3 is TGCGCCAGCAGCCAACTAGGCTCTGGGGCCAACGTCCTGACTTTC.

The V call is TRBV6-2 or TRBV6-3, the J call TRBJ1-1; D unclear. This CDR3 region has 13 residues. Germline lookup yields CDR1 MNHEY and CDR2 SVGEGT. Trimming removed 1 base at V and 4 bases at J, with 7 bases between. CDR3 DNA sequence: TGTGCCAGCAGTTACTTGGAGGGCACTGAAGCTTTCTTT. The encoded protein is CASSYLEGTEAFF.

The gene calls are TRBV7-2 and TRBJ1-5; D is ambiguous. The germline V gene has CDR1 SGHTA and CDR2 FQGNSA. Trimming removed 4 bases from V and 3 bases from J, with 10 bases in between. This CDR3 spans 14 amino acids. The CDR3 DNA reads TGTGCCAGCAGCTCCGGACGGGACAATCAGCCCCAGCATTTT. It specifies CASSSGRDNQPQHF.